The rows below give T cell receptor beta chains drawn from one sample of a study of CD8 T cells in ankylosing spondylitis. TCRdb analysed the 5' RACE reads with MiXCR anew, one entry per CDR3 protein. The sample lists about 140,000 distinct CDR3 sequences, roughly 8.3% occurring once. The sample was synovial fluid, either unsorted or a sorted T cell fraction (not recorded which). Source of these receptors: a male donor with ankylosing spondylitis. CDR3s include the opening cysteine and the closing phenylalanine or tryptophan. The D gene is left open where the match is weak. Size values are once, few and many counts, or a class for expanded clones, and some rows have none.

>TRBJ2-7|16|TRBV4-3|.|TRBD1
TGCGCCAGCAGCCAAGCTTCCGGGACAGGGTTCTACGAGCAGTACTTC
CASSQASGTGFYEQYF
>TRBJ2-7|14|TRBV6-1|few|.
TGTGCCAGCCGCCGACAATCCGTAACGTACGAGCAGTACTTC
CASRRQSVTYEQYF
>TRBJ2-3|18|TRBV30|few|TRBD2
TGTGCCTGGAGTGTACCCCCCCACTCTAGCGGGGGCACAGATACGCAGTATTTT
CAWSVPPHSSGGTDTQYF
>TRBJ1-2|13|TRBV3-1|.|.
TGTGCCAGCAGCCAGTCTAGGAGCTATGGCTACACCTTC
CASSQSRSYGYTF
>TRBJ2-3|16|TRBV6-5|many|TRBD1
TGTGCCAGCAGTTACCAGGGGGTTGTGGGCACAGATACGCAGTATTTT
CASSYQGVVGTDTQYF
>TRBJ2-7|16|TRBV9|.|.
TGTGCCAGCAGCCCTAGAGGTCGGACAGAATCCTACGAGCAGTACTTC
CASSPRGRTESYEQYF
>TRBJ2-1|16|TRBV10-1|many|.
TGCGCCAGCAGCCCCGGGGGTAGAGCCGAGTACAATGAGCAGTTCTTC
CASSPGGRAEYNEQFF
>TRBJ2-7|12|TRBV20-1|.|.
TGCAGTGCTAGAGATCCGCCATACGAGCAGTACTTC
CSARDPPYEQYF
>TRBJ2-7|14|TRBV7-2|few|.
TGTGCCAGCAGCCCTTGGGGCGGGAACGACGAGCAGTACTTC
CASSPWGGNDEQYF
>TRBJ2-3|14|TRBV20-1|few|.
TGCAGTGCTAGCGGGCCCTCTTACGGGGATACGCAGTATTTT
CSASGPSYGDTQYF
>TRBJ2-7|16|TRBV11-2|many|TRBD2
TGTGCCAGCAGCTCAGTAGGGACTAGCGGGAGGTACGAGCAGTACTTC
CASSSVGTSGRYEQYF
>TRBJ1-2|14|TRBV7-9|.|.
TGTGCCAGCAGCTCCCGGGACGGCAACTATGGCTACACCTTC
CASSSRDGNYGYTF
>TRBJ2-1|13|TRBV20-1|many|TRBD2
TGCAGTGCCTTAGCGGGTGGGGGGAATGAGCAGTTCTTC
CSALAGGGNEQFF
>TRBJ2-3|16|TRBV7-9|many|TRBD2
TGTGCCAGCAGCCAGGCAAAGCGGGGGGGCCCAGATACGCAGTATTTT
CASSQAKRGGPDTQYF
>TRBJ2-2|16|TRBV21-1|many|.
TGTGCCAGCAGCAAAGGCGGGGTACAGGTGACCGGGGAGCTGTTTTTT
CASSKGGVQVTGELFF
>TRBJ2-3|15|TRBV6-5|.|TRBD2
TGTGCCAGCAGTTATGGGCGCGGGGGTGGAGATACGCAGTATTTT
CASSYGRGGGDTQYF
>TRBJ1-1|11|TRBV20-1|many|TRBD1
TGCAGTGCTAGTGGGGGACAGGGGGCTTTCTTT
CSASGGQGAFF
>TRBJ2-7|13|TRBV14|.|.
TGTGCCAGCAGCCAGCAGAAGTTCTACGAGCAGTACTTC
CASSQQKFYEQYF
>TRBJ2-1|15|TRBV20-1|many|TRBD2
TGCAGTGCTGTCAACTTAGCGGGAGTGGAAAATGAGCAGTTCTTC
CSAVNLAGVENEQFF
>TRBJ2-1|14|TRBV29-1|few|TRBD2
TGCAGCGTTGAAGATCGGTCCGCGGGAGGTGAGCAGTTCTTC
CSVEDRSAGGEQFF
>TRBJ1-1|12|TRBV20-1|many|.
TGCAGTGCCACAGACATGAACACTGAAGCTTTCTTT
CSATDMNTEAFF
>TRBJ2-5|14|TRBV7-2|.|.
TGTGCCAGCAGCGTCTCCTCCCAAGCGGAGACCCAGTACTTC
CASSVSSQAETQYF